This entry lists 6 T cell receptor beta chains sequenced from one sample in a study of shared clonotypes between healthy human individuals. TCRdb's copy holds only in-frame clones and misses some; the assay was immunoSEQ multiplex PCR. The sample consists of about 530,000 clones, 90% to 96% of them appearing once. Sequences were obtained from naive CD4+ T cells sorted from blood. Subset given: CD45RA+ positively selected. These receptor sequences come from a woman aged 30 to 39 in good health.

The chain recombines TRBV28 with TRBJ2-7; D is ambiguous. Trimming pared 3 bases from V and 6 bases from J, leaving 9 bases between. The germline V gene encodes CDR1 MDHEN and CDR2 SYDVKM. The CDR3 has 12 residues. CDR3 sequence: CASSFKGFEQYF. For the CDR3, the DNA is TGTGCCAGCAGTTTTAAGGGTTTCGAGCAGTACTTC.

The CDR3 sequence is CASSFVVSVAGNTIYF. The CDR3 nucleotides are TGTGCCAGCAGCTTCGTCGTATCAGTTGCTGGAAACACCATATATTTT. This chain connects TRBV7-4 to TRBJ1-3; D is undetermined. This CDR3 has 16 residues. Germline loops: CDR1 SGHVT, CDR2 SQSDAQ. Trimming stripped 3 bases from V and 2 bases from J, with 14 bases between. The full variable domain, in which reference TRBV7-4 and TRBJ1-3 provide the parts outside the CDR3, is GAGVSQSPRYKVAKRGRDVALRCDSISGHVTLYWYRQTLGQGSEVLTYSQSDAQRDKSGRPSGRFSAERPERSVSTLKIQRTEQGDSAVYLCASSFVVSVAGNTIYFGEGSWLTVV.

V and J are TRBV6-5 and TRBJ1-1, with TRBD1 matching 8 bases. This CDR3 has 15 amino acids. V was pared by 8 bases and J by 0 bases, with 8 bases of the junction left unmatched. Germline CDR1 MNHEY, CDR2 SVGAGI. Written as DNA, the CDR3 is TGTGCCAGCGTTCGGACAGGGTATATGAACACTGAAGCTTTCTTT. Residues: CASVRTGYMNTEAFF.

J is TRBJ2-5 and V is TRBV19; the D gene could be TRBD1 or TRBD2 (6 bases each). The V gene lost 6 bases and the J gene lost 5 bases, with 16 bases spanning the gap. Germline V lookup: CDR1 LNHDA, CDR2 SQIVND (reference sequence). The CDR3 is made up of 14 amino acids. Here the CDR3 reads CASSPSGAGETQYF. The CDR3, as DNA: TGTGCCAGTAGCCCATCGGGGGCAGGGGAGACCCAGTACTTC.

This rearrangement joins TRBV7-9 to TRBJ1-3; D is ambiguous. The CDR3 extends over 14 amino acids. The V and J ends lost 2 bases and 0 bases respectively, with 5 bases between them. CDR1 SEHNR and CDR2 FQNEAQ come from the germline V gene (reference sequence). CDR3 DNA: TGTGCCAGCAGCTTATCCAGCTCTGGAAACACCATATATTTT. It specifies CASSLSSSGNTIYF.

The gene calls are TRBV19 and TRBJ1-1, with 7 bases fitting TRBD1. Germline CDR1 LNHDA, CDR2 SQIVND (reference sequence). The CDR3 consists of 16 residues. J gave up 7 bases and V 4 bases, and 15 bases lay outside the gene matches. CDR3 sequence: CASSNRPNDRVVEAFF. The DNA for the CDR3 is TGTGCCAGTAGTAACCGGCCTAACGACAGGGTGGTTGAAGCTTTCTTT.